The subject of this entry is one T cell receptor (beta chain). This clone's antigen is unknown. Per-nucleotide qualities are absent, and no much larger clonotype sits a single base away. The trial excluded patients who had a history of autoimmune disease or who were on systemic immunosuppression. In every dose cohort, peripheral blood was drawn for TCR sequencing at baseline, cycle 4 day 1, and cycle 7 day 1. The samples were drawn from a first-in-human, open-label, multicenter phase I dose-escalation trial of ivuxolimab. Adults with locally advanced or metastatic head and neck squamous cell, hepatocellular, melanoma or renal cell carcinoma were enrolled in the trial. Before TCR sequencing, CD4+ and CD8+ T cells were separately sorted from peripheral blood. This entry belongs to a study of OX40 agonist ivuxolimab in advanced cancers. For context, the study as a whole: Ivuxolimab, which targeted the costimulatory receptor OX40 (CD134), was an agonistic, fully human IgG2 monoclonal antibody. Intravenous ivuxolimab was administered to patients every 2 weeks at six dose levels: 0.01, 0.1, 0.3, 1.5, 3 and 10 mg/kg. Of the 50 to 55 dose-escalation patients, hepatocellular carcinoma was present in some 19, melanoma in some 15, renal cell carcinoma in 9 and head and neck cancer in 9. A male proportion of roughly 80% and a mean age of around 60 years, ranging from roughly 23 to 79, were recorded for the dose-escalation cohort. Patients were allowed to have had prior anti-PD-1, anti-PD-L1 or anti-CTLA-4 therapy, and around 43% of the dose-escalation patients had been treated with checkpoint inhibitors. Partial responses occurred in three dose-escalation patients: two with cutaneous melanoma and one with hepatocellular carcinoma. The purpose of peripheral TCRbeta sequencing was to test whether ivuxolimab changed TCR sequence diversity and led to clonal T-cell expansion. The monotherapy dose-escalation portion (N ≈ 52 patients) of the phase I ivuxolimab trial is reported in the paper.

Broader findings and caveats from the paper: Clonal expansion of both CD4+ and CD8+ blood T cells was observed from baseline to week 6 at doses 0.1 to 3.0 mg/kg. On average, CD8+ T cells showed more expanded clones than CD4+ T cells after ivuxolimab. Low levels of normalized T-cell clonal expansion were also seen in some nonresponding patients. The antigen specificity of the clonally expanded peripheral T cells was not determined. In partial responders in the 0.1-3.0 mg/kg groups, normalized peripheral clonal expansion was found to be among the lowest, especially among CD8+ T cells.

To sequence the TCRbeta CDR3 region, genomic DNA was isolated from the sorted cells. The immunoSEQ Assay was used for sequencing of TCRbeta CDR3 regions. TCRdb took over this immuneACCESS table, retaining in-frame rearrangements with V and J assigned. Such tables are incomplete; in checked studies, under half of the missing clones stem from an unresolved V gene, and the remainder is unexplained. The sample records some 50,000 clones, just over 85% of which are singletons. In total, the top ten clones hold roughly 3.3% of the sample. The source is an adult with an advanced solid tumor such as melanoma, head and neck, liver or kidney cancer. Source: CD4+ or CD8+ T cells sorted from blood, taken in a trial of the OX40 agonist ivuxolimab.

The sequenced DNA: TGTGCCAGCAGACAGGGAGCCACAGATACGCAGTATTTT. Translated, this gives CASRQGATDTQYF. The chain uses TRBV6-6 and TRBJ2-3; tentative D gene TRBD1, with 6 bases matching. According to the germline V gene (reference sequence), CDR1 reads MNHNY and CDR2 reads SVGAGI. A distance of 9 bases separates the germline ends of V and J, which lose 6 bases and 2 bases respectively. From its cysteine to its phenylalanine, the CDR3 spans 13 amino acids. Just CDR3 DNA is preserved here, 39 bases in frame from base 1.